Detailed here is one T cell receptor (beta chain). The germline gene is not matched at one end of the junction; a read error may be the cause. The repertoire was sequenced with immunoSEQ multiplex PCR; TCRdb's copy has only in-frame clones and lacks some. The profile shows approximately 220,000 clones, roughly 90% of them singletons. These data come from a study of blood T cell repertoires in COVID-19. Germline CDR1 reads SGHRS; CDR2 reads YFSETQ. CDR3 length equals 14 residues. Specimen: peripheral blood. The chain joins TRBV5-1 to TRBJ1-4; possible D gene TRBD1, 6 bases. This sequence originates from a woman between 45 and 60 years old with acute or convalescent COVID-19. CDR3 in amino acids: CASTLGAGAGKLFF. The CDR3 DNA follows: TGCGCCAGCACCTTGGGTGCGGGGGCGGGGAAACTGTTTTTT.